This passage covers 22 T cell receptor beta chains from one sample sequenced in a study of blood T cell repertoires in COVID-19. Assay used: immunoSEQ multiplex PCR; TCRdb lists only in-frame clones, some missing. This table holds some 250,000 clones, roughly 88% found once. The source material was PBMCs or T cells enriched from blood (not recorded which). These receptors originate from a woman between 50 and 59 years old who had recovered from COVID-19.

On this clone: Germline is not matched at one junction end, which may reflect a read error. The gene calls are TRBV19 and TRBJ2-1, with 12 bases that match TRBD1. In germline, CDR1 is LNHDA, CDR2 SQIVND (reference sequence). The CDR3 totals 19 residues. In DNA, the CDR3 is TGTGCCAGTAGTATCGGGACAGGGGGCCAAGGACCAGTATACACTGAGCAGTTCTTC. Residues: CASSIGTGGQGPVYTEQFF. The full variable domain, completed using reference TRBV19 and TRBJ2-1, is DGGITQSPKYLFRKEGQNVTLSCEQNLNHDAMYWYRQDPGQGLRLIYYSQIVNDFQKGDIAEGYSVSREKKESFPLTVTSAQKNPTAFYLCASSIGTGGQGPVYTEQFFGPGTRLTVL.

The chain is built from TRBV29-1 and TRBJ2-1; no firm D call. Deletions cut 8 bases from V and 1 base from J, with 21 bases between. Germline values: CDR1 SQVTM, CDR2 ANQGSEA. This CDR3 is built from 16 residues. CDR3 in amino acids: CSTQKADALSYNEQFF. In DNA, the CDR3 is TGCAGCACCCAAAAGGCGGATGCTCTGTCCTACAATGAGCAGTTCTTC.

A few counts support this clone. The chain recombines TRBV3-1 (or the pseudogene TRBV3-2) with TRBJ1-6, with a weak D call TRBD1 (6 bases). The germline V gene has CDR1 LGHDT and CDR2 YNNKEL (reference sequence). CDR3 length equals 15 residues. Trimming cost V 2 bases and J 10 bases, with 15 bases left between them. For the CDR3, the DNA is TGTGCCAGCAGCCAATCACCCAGGGGTAAATCACCCCTCCACTTT. Its translation: CASSQSPRGKSPLHF.

This chain connects TRBV18 to TRBJ2-2, with D unclear. Germline V CDR1 and CDR2: KGHSH, LQKENI. Trimming took off 0 bases at V and 5 bases at J, with 7 bases between the two ends. The CDR3 has 14 residues. The CDR3 DNA is TGTGCCAGCTCACCACCGCCGGTTACCGGGGAGCTGTTTTTT. Protein: CASSPPPVTGELFF.

This chain links TRBV7-8 with TRBJ1-2; 8 positions match TRBD1. Trimming removed 0 bases from V and 4 bases from J; junction bases left unmatched: 4. The CDR3 contains 15 residues. Germline CDR1 SGHVS, CDR2 FQNEAQ. The CDR3 sequence: CASSLATGASYGYTF. DNA for the CDR3: TGTGCCAGCAGCTTAGCGACAGGGGCCTCCTATGGCTACACCTTC.

The chain links TRBV7-9 to TRBJ1-4; TRBD1 might be the D (6 bases). Germline lookup yields CDR1 SEHNR and CDR2 FQNEAQ (reference sequence). The CDR3 covers 14 residues. Trimming stripped 6 bases from V and 11 bases from J, with 19 bases between. CDR3 amino acids: CASSLRGGIDKLFF. The CDR3 nucleotides read TGTGCCAGCAGTTTAAGGGGGGGGATCGACAAACTGTTTTTT. The full variable domain, its missing parts supplied by reference TRBV7-9 and TRBJ1-4, is DTGVSQNPRHKITKRGQNVTFRCDPISEHNRLYWYRQTLGQGPEFLTYFQNEAQLEKSRLLSDRFSAERPKGSFSTLEIQRTEQGDSAMYLCASSLRGGIDKLFFGSGTQLSVL.

Only one count was recorded for this clone. The chain joins TRBV19 to TRBJ2-7; TRBD1 agrees at 7 bases. The CDR3 is 14 amino acids. V dropped 2 bases and J dropped 3; count of bases not matched to a gene: 4. The germline CDR1 and CDR2 sequences are LNHDA and SQIVND (reference sequence). CDR3 nucleotides: TGTGCCAGTAGTATAACAGGGGAACACTACGAGCAGTACTTC. Translation: CASSITGEHYEQYF.

This chain connects TRBV2 to TRBJ1-1; a possible D gene is TRBD1 (5 bases). Germline CDR1 and CDR2: SNHLY and FYNNEI. The ends were cut back, 8 bases at V and 3 bases at J, with 10 bases in the middle. This CDR3 has 12 amino acids. Here the CDR3 reads CASGQGDTEAFF. Written as DNA, the CDR3 is TGTGCCAGCGGCCAGGGCGACACTGAAGCTTTCTTT.

J is TRBJ2-1 and V is TRBV28; a possible D gene is TRBD2 (5 bases). The CDR3 is 16 residues long. Germline CDR1 and CDR2: MDHEN and SYDVKM. Trimming took off 3 bases at V and 8 bases at J, with 20 bases between the two ends. CDR3 sequence reads: CASSFLRGFSKDEQFF. The CDR3 bases are TGTGCCAGCAGTTTCTTAAGAGGGTTCTCAAAGGATGAGCAGTTCTTC.

This clone has a single count. V usage is TRBV29-1 and J usage is TRBJ2-5; 9 bases are shared with TRBD1. The CDR3 sequence is 14 residues long. Trimming took 5 bases from V and 5 from J; bases not matched to a gene: 9. Germline lookup yields CDR1 SQVTM and CDR2 ANQGSEA. CDR3 in amino acids: CSVPPATGGETQYF. Here the CDR3 DNA reads TGCAGCGTTCCACCCGCGACAGGGGGGGAGACCCAGTACTTC.

The chain links TRBV2 to TRBJ1-1; D may be TRBD1 (5 bases). Trimming took off 5 bases at V and 0 bases at J, with 10 bases between the two ends. The germline gives CDR1 SNHLY, CDR2 FYNNEI. The CDR3 is made up of 14 amino acids. The CDR3: CASSRGLMNTEAFF. CDR3 bases: TGTGCCAGCAGTCGGGGACTTATGAACACTGAAGCTTTCTTT.

The chain recombines TRBV5-4 with TRBJ2-7; tentatively, D is TRBD1 (5 bases). The CDR3 is made up of 14 amino acids. Germline assignment: CDR1 SGHNT and CDR2 YYREEE (reference sequence). The V gene lost 4 bases and the J gene lost 3 bases, with 14 bases spanning the gap. CDR3 nucleotides: TGTGCCAGCAGCGTCGACAGCTTGTACTACGAGCAGTACTTC. This encodes CASSVDSLYYEQYF. Filled out from reference TRBV5-4 and TRBJ2-7, the complete variable domain reads ETGVTQSPTHLIKTRGQQVTLRCSSQSGHNTVSWYQQALGQGPQFIFQYYREEENGRGNFPPRFSGLQFPNYSSELNVNALELDDSALYLCASSVDSLYYEQYFGPGTRLTVT.

The V gene is TRBV19, the J gene TRBJ2-1; 10 bases agree with TRBD2. V gave up 2 bases and J gave up 14 bases; unmatched junction bases: 9. CDR1 is LNHDA and CDR2 is SQIVND in the germline V gene (reference sequence). CDR3 length equals 14 residues. This CDR3 reads CASSITGTSADEFF. The DNA of the CDR3 is TGTGCCAGTAGTATAACCGGGACTAGCGCCGACGAGTTCTTC.

The chain employs TRBV28 and TRBJ2-7; D perhaps matches TRBD1 (6 bases). Trimming pared 7 bases from V and 2 bases from J, leaving 15 bases between. Germline loops: CDR1 MDHEN, CDR2 SYDVKM. The CDR3 consists of 14 residues. The CDR3, as DNA: TGTGCCAGCACCTCCGGGACACCTCCCTACGAGCAGTACTTC. Encoded protein: CASTSGTPPYEQYF.

The V gene is TRBV27, the J gene TRBJ2-7, with 8 bases lining up with TRBD1. V dropped 5 bases and J dropped 0; count of bases not matched to a gene: 6. There are 15 residues in the CDR3. The germline CDR1 and CDR2 sequences are MNHEY and SMNVEV (reference sequence). CDR3 region: CASSPAGQGSYEQYF. In nucleotides, the CDR3 is TGTGCCAGCAGTCCCGCAGGACAGGGCTCCTACGAGCAGTACTTC.

The gene calls are TRBV12-3 or TRBV12-4 and TRBJ2-7; tentatively, D is TRBD2 (6 bases). The CDR3 runs to 13 residues. V was pared by 5 bases and J by 2 bases, with 10 bases between. The CDR3 DNA reads as TGTGCCAGCAGTCCATGGGGGGCCTACGAGCAGTACTTC. This codes for CASSPWGAYEQYF.

The V gene is TRBV5-1, the J gene TRBJ2-1; 11 positions match TRBD2. The CDR3 has 15 amino acids. With V trimmed by 0 bases and J by 6 bases, 2 bases remained unmatched. Germline CDR1 and CDR2: SGHRS and YFSETQ. This chain's CDR3 is CASSLETSGINEQFF. The CDR3 DNA reads TGCGCCAGCAGCTTGGAGACTAGCGGGATCAATGAGCAGTTCTTC.

The CDR3: CASIRWTSVSNEQFF. CDR3 bases: TGTGCCAGCATCCGGTGGACTAGCGTCTCGAATGAGCAGTTCTTC. This chain links TRBV7-9 with TRBJ2-1, with TRBD2 identical over 9 bases. This CDR3 region has 15 residues. The V gene's germline CDR1 is SEHNR and CDR2 FQNEAQ (reference sequence). The V segment lost 7 bases and the J segment 7 bases; nucleotides outside the gene matches: 11.

The rearrangement joins TRBV6-5 to TRBJ1-1; 7 bases are shared with TRBD1. Germline values: CDR1 MNHEY, CDR2 SVGAGI. With V trimmed by 6 bases and J by 4 bases, 11 bases remained unmatched. The CDR3 is made up of 15 amino acids. The CDR3 DNA reads as TGTGCCAGCAGGTCGGACGGACAGGCGGCCACTGAAGCTTTCTTT. Translating gives CASRSDGQAATEAFF.

The genes are TRBV7-2 and TRBJ2-3; 7 bases line up with TRBD1. V trimming: 1 base; J trimming: 8 bases; junction bases outside the gene matches: 15. The CDR3 consists of 17 residues. The V gene's germline CDR1 is SGHTA and CDR2 FQGNSA. The CDR3 spells CASSLGGGEVGQGTQYF. As DNA, the CDR3 is TGTGCCAGCAGCTTAGGAGGGGGCGAGGTCGGGCAGGGTACGCAGTATTTT.

V gene TRBV14 combines with J gene TRBJ1-4; maybe TRBD1 (6 bases). The CDR3 has 15 amino acids. The V end lost 4 bases, the J end lost 0 bases, and 9 bases lay between the germline ends. Germline-derived CDR1 and CDR2 are SGHDN and FVKESK. As DNA, the CDR3 is TGTGCCAGCAGCCCTACAGGGTCAACTAATGAAAAACTGTTTTTT. Translating it yields CASSPTGSTNEKLFF.

This clone has just a few counts. The rearrangement links TRBV7-9 to TRBJ2-7, with D perhaps TRBD2 (6 bases). Germline V gene sequence: CDR1 SEHNR, CDR2 FQNEAQ (reference sequence). Deletions cut 1 base from V and 3 bases from J, with 13 bases between. The CDR3 contains 15 residues. In DNA form, the CDR3 reads TGTGCCAGCAGCTTAGTAGGTCCGGGAGACTACGAGCAGTACTTC. Translation: CASSLVGPGDYEQYF.